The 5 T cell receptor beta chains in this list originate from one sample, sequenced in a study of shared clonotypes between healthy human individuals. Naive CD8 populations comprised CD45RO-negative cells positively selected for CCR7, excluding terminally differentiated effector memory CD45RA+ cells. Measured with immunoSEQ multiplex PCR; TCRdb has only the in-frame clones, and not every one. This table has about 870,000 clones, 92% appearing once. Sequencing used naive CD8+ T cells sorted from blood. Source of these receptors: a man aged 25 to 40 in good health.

The CDR3 loop is CASSLNLGLPNTGELFF. The CDR3 region has the DNA TGTGCCAGCAGCTTAAATCTGGGACTACCGAACACCGGGGAGCTGTTTTTT. V usage is TRBV7-3 and J usage is TRBJ2-2; 7 bases map to TRBD2. CDR3 length equals 17 residues. V was clipped by 1 base and J by 0 bases; unmatched bases: 5. Germline V gives CDR1 SGHTA, CDR2 FQGTGA.

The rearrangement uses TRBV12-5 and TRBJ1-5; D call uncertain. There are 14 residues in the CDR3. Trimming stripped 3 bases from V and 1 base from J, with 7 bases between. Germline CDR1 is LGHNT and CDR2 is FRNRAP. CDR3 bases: TGTGCTAGTGGTTTAGCTGGGAGCAATCAGCCCCAGCATTTT. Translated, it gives CASGLAGSNQPQHF.

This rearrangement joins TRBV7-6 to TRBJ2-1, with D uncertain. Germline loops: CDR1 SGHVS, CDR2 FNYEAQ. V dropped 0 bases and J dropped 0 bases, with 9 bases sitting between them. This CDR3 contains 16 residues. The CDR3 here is CASSLAVSYSYNEQFF. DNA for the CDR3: TGTGCCAGCAGCTTAGCGGTGAGTTACTCCTACAATGAGCAGTTCTTC.

For the CDR3, the DNA is TGTGCCAGCAGCCGTCCCGGGACAGGGGGCTCAGATACGCAGTATTTT. Translated: CASSRPGTGGSDTQYF. The chain links TRBV7-2 to TRBJ2-3; TRBD1 matches at 12 bases. Germline V lookup: CDR1 SGHTA, CDR2 FQGNSA. The CDR3 runs 16 residues. Trimming took 5 bases from V and 4 from J; bases not matched to a gene: 7.

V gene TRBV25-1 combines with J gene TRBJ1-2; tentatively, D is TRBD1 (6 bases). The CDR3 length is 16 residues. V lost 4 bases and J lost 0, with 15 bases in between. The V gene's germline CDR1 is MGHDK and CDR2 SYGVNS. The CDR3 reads CASSGPQGQANYGYTF. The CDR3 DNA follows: TGTGCCAGCAGTGGGCCACAGGGTCAAGCTAACTATGGCTACACCTTC.